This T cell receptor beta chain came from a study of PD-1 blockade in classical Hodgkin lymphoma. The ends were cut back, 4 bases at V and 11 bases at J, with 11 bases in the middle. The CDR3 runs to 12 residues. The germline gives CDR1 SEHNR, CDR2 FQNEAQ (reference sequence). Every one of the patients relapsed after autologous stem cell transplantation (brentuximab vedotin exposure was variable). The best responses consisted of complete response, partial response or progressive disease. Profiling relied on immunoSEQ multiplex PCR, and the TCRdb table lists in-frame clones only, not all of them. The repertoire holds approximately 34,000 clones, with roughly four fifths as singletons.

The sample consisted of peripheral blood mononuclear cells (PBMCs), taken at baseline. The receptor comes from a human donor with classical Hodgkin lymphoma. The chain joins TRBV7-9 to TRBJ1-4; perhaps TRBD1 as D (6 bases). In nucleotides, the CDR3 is TGTGCCAGCAGCTCGGACAGTCTGAAACTGTTTTTT. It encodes CASSSDSLKLFF.